The 10 T cell receptor beta chains below all came from one sample that was sequenced in a study of T cell responses to AZD1222 COVID-19 vaccine. TCRdb's copy holds only in-frame clones and misses some; the assay was immunoSEQ multiplex PCR. The sample yields fewer than 75,000 clones, about 85% seen once. This sample comprised peripheral blood, obtained on day 0 of AZD1222 vaccination. Receptor source: an adult in good health.

The chain couples TRBV29-1 to TRBJ2-1, with a weak D call TRBD1 (5 bases). V was cut by 7 bases and J by 0 bases, with 16 bases left in between. This CDR3 is built from 15 residues. From germline, CDR1 is SQVTM and CDR2 ANQGSEA. DNA of the CDR3: TGCAGCGGGGTCCCGACAGCCCCCTCCTACAATGAGCAGTTCTTC. Its translation is CSGVPTAPSYNEQFF.

The V call is TRBV29-1, the J call TRBJ2-7; D possibly corresponds to TRBD1 (6 bases). V dropped 1 base and J dropped 0 bases, with 7 bases sitting between them. This CDR3 has 13 amino acids. CDR1 and CDR2 (germline): SQVTM, ANQGSEA. The CDR3 sequence: CSVEGRGSYEQYF. CDR3 in DNA: TGCAGCGTTGAAGGCAGGGGCTCCTACGAGCAGTACTTC.

The genes are TRBV29-1 and TRBJ2-7; TRBD2 might be the D (7 bases). The CDR3 contains 14 residues. Trimming pared 6 bases from V and 3 bases from J, leaving 18 bases between. CDR1 is SQVTM, CDR2 ANQGSEA, per germline. The DNA for the CDR3 is TGCAGCGTCGCGGGGGCCGACTTAGGCTACGAGCAGTACTTC. This sequence encodes CSVAGADLGYEQYF.

The chain couples TRBV14 to TRBJ1-1; possibly TRBD1 for D (5 bases). This CDR3 is 13 amino acids long. CDR1 and CDR2 (germline): SGHDN, FVKESK. With 1 base removed from V and 9 bases from J, the gap between germline ends came to 12 bases. The CDR3 sequence: CASSQVRGAKAFF. Written as DNA, the CDR3 is TGTGCCAGCAGCCAAGTGAGAGGGGCAAAAGCTTTCTTT.

This clone was detected only once. The chain uses TRBV5-4 and TRBJ2-6; no clear D gene. The CDR3 has 13 amino acids. V lost 3 bases and J 4 bases, leaving 5 bases between the germline ends. CDR1 SGHNT and CDR2 YYREEE come from the germline V gene (reference sequence). Here the CDR3 DNA reads TGTGCCAGCAGCTCAACGGGGGCCAACGTCCTGACTTTC. It codes for CASSSTGANVLTF.

This clone showed up just a few times. This chain uses TRBV6-2 or TRBV6-3 with TRBJ2-2; 7 bases match TRBD1. V lost 6 bases and J lost 0; bases outside the gene matches: 13. The CDR3 covers 18 residues. Germline V lookup: CDR1 MNHEY, CDR2 SVGEGT. CDR3 DNA: TGTGCCAGCAGCCCTCCGGACAGGACCTTTCCGAACACCGGGGAGCTGTTTTTT. It yields the protein CASSPPDRTFPNTGELFF.

The J gene is TRBJ1-6, the V gene TRBV4-1; D remains unclear. The CDR3 length is 16 residues. The V end lost 0 bases, the J end lost 6 bases, and 12 bases lay between the germline ends. Germline lookup yields CDR1 MGHRA and CDR2 YSYEKL. CDR3 DNA sequence: TGCGCCAGCAGCCAAGAGGAGCCGGGATTTAATTCACCCCTCCACTTT. It codes for CASSQEEPGFNSPLHF.

The chain combines TRBV5-6 with TRBJ1-3; no reliable D call. Trimming pared 0 bases from V and 0 bases from J, leaving 7 bases between. The CDR3 runs to 15 residues. Per the germline V gene, CDR1 is SGHDT and CDR2 is YYEEEE. CDR3 loop: CASSLDVFSGNTIYF. In DNA, the CDR3 is TGTGCCAGCAGCTTGGATGTCTTCTCTGGAAACACCATATATTTT.

This CDR3 is CASRRTQNTEAFF. In nucleotides, the CDR3 is TGTGCCAGTAGGAGGACCCAGAACACTGAAGCTTTCTTT. J is TRBJ1-1 and V is TRBV19; D is ambiguous. Trimming took 6 bases from V and 1 from J, leaving 9 bases between them. The CDR3 consists of 13 residues. Germline CDR1 LNHDA, CDR2 SQIVND (reference sequence). The full variable domain, with the rest looked up from reference TRBV19 and TRBJ1-1, is DGGITQSPKYLFRKEGQNVTLSCEQNLNHDAMYWYRQDPGQGLRLIYYSQIVNDFQKGDIAEGYSVSREKKESFPLTVTSAQKNPTAFYLCASRRTQNTEAFFGQGTRLTVV.

The gene calls are TRBV11-2 and TRBJ2-7; TRBD1 agrees at 8 bases. This CDR3 comprises 15 residues. CDR1 and CDR2 from the germline V gene are SGHAT and FQNNGV. After removal of 5 bases from V and 3 bases from J, the junction contained 9 bases not matched to a gene. The CDR3 DNA is TGTGCCAGCAGCGAAGGACAGGGAAGCTACTACGAGCAGTACTTC. This encodes CASSEGQGSYYEQYF. The whole variable domain, remainder taken from reference TRBV11-2 and TRBJ2-7, is EAGVAQSPRYKIIEKRQSVAFWCNPISGHATLYWYQQILGQGPKLLIQFQNNGVVDDSQLPKDRFSAERLKGVDSTLKIQPAKLEDSAVYLCASSEGQGSYYEQYFGPGTRLTVT.